Listed below are T cell receptor beta chains from one sample, sequenced in a study of T cell responses to AZD1222 COVID-19 vaccine. Sequencing used immunoSEQ multiplex PCR; TCRdb keeps in-frame clones, though not all of them. Of about 140,000 clones in the sample, approximately 85% were seen once. This material consisted of peripheral blood, taken 28 days after the second dose of the MenACWY control vaccine. These receptors originate from an adult who received the MenACWY meningococcal vaccine as a control. The CDR3 runs from the conserved cysteine through the conserved F or W.

length,V,J,CDR3
13,TRBV4-3,TRBJ1-3,CASSPRTGNTIYF
15,TRBV24-1,TRBJ1-1,CATSAVTGGGTEAFF
16,TRBV5-1,TRBJ2-2,CASSSNNRGLTGELFF
12,TRBV7-8,TRBJ1-2,CASSPYDRAPAF
14,TRBV29-1,TRBJ1-1,CSVRIGAGTGFAFF
14,TRBV27,TRBJ1-5,CASSLGTSNQPQHF
13,TRBV19,TRBJ2-7,CASRYRGSYEQYF
17,TRBV15,TRBJ2-7,CATSSLLRGRGLYEQYF
15,TRBV15,TRBJ1-2,CATSRGTQLNYGYTF
13,TRBV6-5,TRBJ1-5,CASSRGNGQPQHF
9,TRBV20-1,TRBJ2-3,CSAPDTQYF
14,TRBV5-1,TRBJ2-7,CASSLSGDRGEQYF
15,TRBV7-6,TRBJ1-3,CASSLTPYSGNTIYF
13,TRBV3-1/TRBV3-2,TRBJ2-1,CASSRMTSDEQFF
14,TRBV11-3,TRBJ1-1,CASSFEGKDTEAFF
16,TRBV14,TRBJ1-6,CASSLLGVLQHSPLHF
14,TRBV5-6,TRBJ1-6,CASSLEGGSSPLHF
17,TRBV27,TRBJ2-5,CASSLRTSGGQQETQYF
12,TRBV2,TRBJ2-3,CASSDPKDTQYF
14,TRBV29-1,TRBJ2-5,CSVDIGQELETQYF
13,TRBV18,TRBJ1-5,CASSPGAGQPQHF
15,TRBV5-5,TRBJ1-2,CASSLGQGNGKGYTF
16,TRBV4-1,TRBJ2-1,CASSQRTGEYYNEQFF
12,TRBV30,TRBJ2-7,CASYLGGYEQYF
16,TRBV6-1,TRBJ2-3,CASSESLPATTDTQYF
15,TRBV6-2/TRBV6-3,TRBJ2-2,CASSYLGGGTGELFF
12,TRBV3-1/TRBV3-2,TRBJ2-7,CASSQLNYEQYF